This T cell receptor (beta chain) was sequenced in a study of T cells expressing NK-cell markers. This CDR3 comprises 17 residues. Germline-derived CDR1 and CDR2 are SEHNR and FQNEAQ (reference sequence). TCRdb reprocessed the 5' RACE reads; each CDR3 protein has one entry and no DNA is given. The specimen's table records about 160,000 distinct CDR3 sequences. The receptor was derived from a man aged 18 to 70 in good health. Sequenced material: blood T cells: a sorted CD56 or NKG2C T cell subset, CD4+ or CD8+ T cells, or bulk PBMC T cells (not recorded which). This rearrangement joins TRBV7-9 to TRBJ2-7; TCRdb's D call of TRBD2 is untestable without DNA. This chain's CDR3 is CASSLGPSGGSTYEQYF.